A selection of T cell receptor beta chains follows, all from one sample in a study of preoperative IRX-2 immunotherapy in early breast cancer. Here immunoSEQ multiplex PCR was the method, and the copy in TCRdb shows in-frame clones only, minus some. The sample yields over a thousand clones, over 70% seen once. The input for sequencing was normal tissue next to the tumor, taken from a patient treated with IRX-2 immunotherapy. The receptors shown here come from a human donor with breast cancer. CDR3s include the opening cysteine and the closing phenylalanine or tryptophan.

J,V,CDR3
TRBJ1-1,TRBV6-8,CASSYPMDRGNTEAFF
TRBJ2-7,TRBV19,CASSFNPSVEQYF
TRBJ2-1,TRBV14,CASSMVFSGGFSYNEQFF
TRBJ2-4,TRBV28,CASSPGPGQGSNIQYF
TRBJ2-7,TRBV11-3,CASSQATSGRPPYEQYF
TRBJ2-5,TRBV14,CASSQNRAQETQYF
TRBJ2-3,TRBV11-3,CASSPRTGGTDTQYF
TRBJ2-7,TRBV15,CATSVKSGYYEQYF
TRBJ2-1,TRBV6-8,CASRAGQGSYNEQFF
TRBJ2-6,TRBV18,CASSPTGTGANVLTF
TRBJ1-1,TRBV1,CTSSPGTGEYTEAFF
TRBJ2-3,TRBV25-1,CASSDHPSGSDTQYF
TRBJ2-7,TRBV6-8,CASSIASAYEQYF
TRBJ2-2,TRBV12-5,CASGWATGELFF
TRBJ2-2,TRBV19,CASSIGGYTGELFF
TRBJ1-1,TRBV10-2,CASAFGDTEAFF
TRBJ2-7,TRBV11-3,CASTPTSGYYEQYF
TRBJ1-2,TRBV19,CASSIDGSARNGYTF
TRBJ2-6,TRBV4-1,CASSQDSSSGANVLTF
TRBJ2-3,TRBV11-1,CASSLSGGSTDTQYF
TRBJ2-1,TRBV30,CAWSRGTSGRGNEQFF
TRBJ2-1,TRBV7-6,CASSLGPLGGSGNEQFF
TRBJ2-1,TRBV6-8,CASSQGEAYNEQFF
TRBJ2-6,TRBV6-8,CASSYSTSGANVLTF
TRBJ2-3,TRBV11-3,CASVPTSPKDTQYF
TRBJ2-7,TRBV25-1,CASSLGVGEQYF
TRBJ2-7,TRBV11-3,CASSTGQGRSYEQYF
TRBJ2-7,TRBV11-3,CASSLRSAASNYEQYF
TRBJ1-4,TRBV12-2,CATGHRAATNEKLFF
TRBJ1-4,TRBV11-3,CASSPEGTGVTNEKLFF